These 14 T cell receptor beta chains share one sample of origin, sequenced in a study of identical twins. TCRdb processed the 5' RACE reads anew with MiXCR; each CDR3 protein has one entry. Found here are hundreds of thousands of distinct CDR3 sequences, around 12% of them singletons; the top ten hold 7.2%. This sample was also put to use in a study of yellow fever vaccine responses in identical twins.

Material for sequencing was CD8+ T cells sorted from blood. Receptor source: a young woman in good health.

The sample holds many counts of this clonotype. The rearrangement joins TRBV12-3 or TRBV12-4 to TRBJ2-1, with no clear D. Trimming removed 1 base from V and 5 bases from J, with 6 bases in between. The CDR3 is 13 residues long. The CDR3 here is CASSLGKNNEQFF. In DNA form, the CDR3 reads TGTGCCAGCAGTTTAGGGAAGAACAATGAGCAGTTCTTC.

In the case of this clonotype: The germline gene is not matched at one end of the junction; a read error may be the cause. The chain has TRBV7-9 and TRBJ2-1; TRBD2 aligns across 8 bases. The CDR3 is made up of 15 amino acids. Germline V gene lookup returns CDR1 SEHNR and CDR2 FQNEAQ (reference sequence). CDR3 in DNA: TGTGCCAGCAGCTCCAGGCTAGCGGGCTTCACGGAGCAGTCCTTC. It codes for CASSSRLAGFTEQSF.

The chain combines TRBV11-2 with TRBJ1-1; possibly TRBD1 for D (6 bases). The ends were cut back, 5 bases at V and 1 base at J, with 11 bases in the middle. CDR1 and CDR2 (germline): SGHAT, FQNNGV. The CDR3 totals 14 residues. The CDR3 is CASSRKQGNTEAFF. DNA for the CDR3: TGTGCCAGCAGCAGAAAACAGGGGAACACTGAAGCTTTCTTT.

In this sample, this clonotype turned up a few times. The V gene is TRBV12-3 or TRBV12-4, the J gene TRBJ2-2, with 10 bases lining up with TRBD2. The CDR3 is 17 residues long. V shed 8 bases and J 4 bases; nucleotides not matched to a gene: 13. CDR3 region: CASDGVSGRMGTGELFF. The CDR3 DNA reads TGTGCCAGCGATGGGGTTAGCGGGAGGATGGGCACCGGGGAGCTGTTTTTT.

This clonotype occurred a few times. The genes are TRBV10-2 and TRBJ1-2; possible D gene TRBD1, 5 bases. V lost 2 bases and J 5 bases, leaving 12 bases between the germline ends. CDR3 length: 14 amino acids. The germline gives CDR1 WSHSY, CDR2 SAAADI. CDR3 coding DNA: TGCGCCAGCAGTGAGGGGGGTCCCTTGTATGGCTACACCTTC. Protein product: CASSEGGPLYGYTF.

The chain combines TRBV7-9 with TRBJ2-7; TRBD2 matches at 8 bases. The CDR3 extends over 16 amino acids. Trimming took 5 bases from V and 1 from J; bases not matched to a gene: 10. Germline V gene data show CDR1 as SEHNR and CDR2 as FQNEAQ (reference sequence). The chain's CDR3 is CASSPPSGSRSYEQYF. The CDR3 DNA follows: TGTGCCAGCAGCCCACCCAGCGGGAGTCGGTCCTACGAGCAGTACTTC. The full variable domain, with the rest looked up from reference TRBV7-9 and TRBJ2-7, is DTGVSQNPRHKITKRGQNVTFRCDPISEHNRLYWYRQTLGQGPEFLTYFQNEAQLEKSRLLSDRFSAERPKGSFSTLEIQRTEQGDSAMYLCASSPPSGSRSYEQYFGPGTRLTVT.

This clonotype was counted a few times. V is TRBV5-6 and J is TRBJ2-2; a possible D gene is TRBD1 (6 bases). This CDR3 spans 14 amino acids. The germline V and J ends were trimmed by 1 base and 7 bases, with 11 bases remaining between them. Germline values: CDR1 SGHDT, CDR2 YYEEEE. This CDR3 reads CASSLTGFGGELFF. The CDR3, as DNA: TGTGCCAGCAGCTTGACAGGGTTTGGCGGGGAGCTGTTTTTT.

There are a few counts of this clonotype. The chain has TRBV9 and TRBJ1-4, with 9 bases identical to TRBD1. The CDR3 extends over 14 amino acids. V gave up 5 bases and J gave up 8 bases; unmatched junction bases: 7. Per germline, CDR1 SGDLS and CDR2 YYNGEE. Here the CDR3 reads CASSTGGGGEKLFF. The DNA for the CDR3 is TGTGCCAGCAGTACAGGGGGCGGCGGAGAAAAACTGTTTTTT.

This clonotype was observed a few times. This chain joins TRBV4-1 and TRBJ2-3; a possible D gene is TRBD1 (5 bases). The CDR3 runs to 15 residues. With 4 bases removed from V and 4 bases from J, the gap between germline ends came to 15 bases. Germline V gives CDR1 MGHRA, CDR2 YSYEKL. The CDR3 nucleotides read TGCGCCAGCAGCCCCCGTAGGCAGGGCCCAGATACGCAGTATTTT. It is translated as CASSPRRQGPDTQYF.

This clonotype was seen a handful of times. This chain connects TRBV7-6 to TRBJ2-5; D gene unclear. Germline CDR1 reads SGHVS; CDR2 reads FNYEAQ. The length of the CDR3 is 13 residues. V was trimmed by 1 base and J by 0 bases, leaving 3 bases between them. This chain's CDR3 is CASSLGNQETQYF. For the CDR3, the DNA is TGTGCCAGCAGCTTAGGGAACCAAGAGACCCAGTACTTC.

This clonotype was seen at least ten times. This rearrangement joins TRBV5-1 to TRBJ2-3; the match to TRBD2 covers 10 bases. Germline values: CDR1 SGHRS, CDR2 YFSETQ. Losses at the gene ends were 2 bases for V and 5 bases for J; bases not matched to a gene: 8. CDR3 length equals 16 residues. The CDR3 sequence is CASSFRAGGVKDTQYF. In DNA form, the CDR3 reads TGCGCCAGCAGCTTCCGAGCGGGAGGGGTAAAAGATACGCAGTATTTT.

This clonotype was observed a handful of times. The chain links TRBV24-1 to TRBJ2-1; a possible D gene is TRBD1 (5 bases). The V gene lost 4 bases and the J gene lost 5 bases, with 17 bases spanning the gap. Germline CDR1 KGHDR, CDR2 SFDVKD. This CDR3 has 16 residues. This CDR3 is CATSDHDSISNNEQFF. The DNA for the CDR3 is TGTGCCACCAGTGACCACGACAGTATATCGAACAATGAGCAGTTCTTC.

This clonotype was seen a handful of times. The chain has TRBV5-1 and TRBJ2-1, with D hard to call. Germline CDR1 is SGHRS and CDR2 is YFSETQ. The CDR3 is 12 amino acids. Trimming took off 3 bases at V and 6 bases at J, with 7 bases between the two ends. CDR3 sequence (DNA): TGCGCCAGCAGCTCAAGCCCCAATGAGCAGTTCTTC. This encodes CASSSSPNEQFF.

This clonotype occurred a few times. The V and J genes are TRBV20-1 and TRBJ2-1, with D possibly TRBD2 on 5 matching bases. Per the germline V gene, CDR1 is DFQATT and CDR2 is SNEGSKA (reference sequence). This CDR3 is built from 15 residues. With 4 bases removed from V and 0 bases from J, the gap between germline ends came to 13 bases. The CDR3 reads CSATPSLSSYNEQFF. The CDR3 DNA follows: TGCAGTGCTACACCTAGCCTTAGCTCCTACAATGAGCAGTTCTTC.